A selection of T cell receptor beta chains follows, all from one sample in a study of T cell repertoires in cytomegalovirus infection. Each CDR3 protein gets one entry after TCRdb re-called the reads with MiXCR. The sample carries about 310,000 distinct CDR3 sequences, 15% to 20% recorded once. Material: PBMCs. These receptors were collected from a human donor in good health (CMV status not recorded). Some clones in this sample may be carry-over from other donors' samples. Both conserved end residues are part of each CDR3. D genes are given only for firm matches. Clone sizes are given selectively: once, few, many, or a class where the clone is expanded.

D: TRBD1
size: -
J: TRBJ1-2
V: TRBV6-1
DNA: TGTGCCAGCACCGATGGACAGGGGGAGGGCTACACCTTC
CDR3: CASTDGQGEGYTF

D: TRBD1
size: many
J: TRBJ1-4
V: TRBV12-3/TRBV12-4
DNA: TGTGCCAGCAGTTCCCACGGGACAGGGAATGAAAAACTGTTTTTT
CDR3: CASSSHGTGNEKLFF

D: -
size: -
J: TRBJ2-7
V: TRBV10-3
DNA: TGTGCCATCAGTGAGAGGGAGCTGTACGAGCAGTACTTC
CDR3: CAISERELYEQYF

D: -
size: -
J: TRBJ2-3
V: TRBV5-1
DNA: TGCGCCAGCAGCCTGGACAGCGCCACAGATACGCAGTATTTT
CDR3: CASSLDSATDTQYF

D: TRBD1
size: -
J: TRBJ2-7
V: TRBV5-4
DNA: TGTGCCAGCAGCGCTGCCGGACAGGGGACCTACGAGCAGTACTTC
CDR3: CASSAAGQGTYEQYF

D: -
size: many
J: TRBJ2-3
V: TRBV2
DNA: TGTGCCGACAACTCCGGGACACAGCAGTATTTT
CDR3: CADNSGTQQYF

D: -
size: few
J: TRBJ1-4
V: TRBV20-1
DNA: TGCAGTGCTTCGGACACTAGTAATGAAAAACTGTTTTTT
CDR3: CSASDTSNEKLFF

D: TRBD2
size: few
J: TRBJ2-1
V: TRBV6-4
DNA: TGTGCCAGCAGTGACATTGGCGGGGGGCCTGTTAATGAGCAGTTCTTC
CDR3: CASSDIGGGPVNEQFF

D: TRBD1
size: few
J: TRBJ2-7
V: TRBV4-1
DNA: TGCGCCAGCAGCTCCCCCGGCAGGGGGACCTACGAGCAGTACTTC
CDR3: CASSSPGRGTYEQYF

D: TRBD1
size: -
J: TRBJ1-2
V: TRBV28
DNA: TGTGCCAGCAGTTTAACTCCGGGACAGGGGGGCTACACCTTC
CDR3: CASSLTPGQGGYTF

D: -
size: few
J: TRBJ2-7
V: TRBV2
DNA: TGTGCCAGCAGTGAAGCACATGGGTTTGGCGAGCAGTACTTC
CDR3: CASSEAHGFGEQYF

D: -
size: few
J: TRBJ2-2
V: TRBV28
DNA: TGTGCCAGCAGCTCCGGGACGCGGGACGGGGAGCTGTTTTTT
CDR3: CASSSGTRDGELFF

D: -
size: -
J: TRBJ1-5
V: TRBV2
DNA: TGTGCCAGCAGGGACCTGGTTGGCGGCAATCAGCCCCAGCATTTT
CDR3: CASRDLVGGNQPQHF

D: -
size: few
J: TRBJ1-3
V: TRBV20-1
DNA: TGCAGTGCTGGTGCGGGGGGAATCTCTGGAAACACCATATATTTT
CDR3: CSAGAGGISGNTIYF

D: TRBD1
size: many
J: TRBJ1-5
V: TRBV27
DNA: TGTGCCAGCAGGCCGGGTCTCGGAGGGGGCCAGCCCCAGCATTTT
CDR3: CASRPGLGGGQPQHF

D: -
size: few
J: TRBJ2-5
V: TRBV11-2
DNA: TGTGCCAGCAGCTTAGGACCAGCGGGTCAAGAGACCCAGTACTTC
CDR3: CASSLGPAGQETQYF

D: -
size: many
J: TRBJ2-5
V: TRBV11-1
DNA: TGTGCCAGCAGCTTGGGAGGATCAAAGTCGGAGACCCAGTACTTC
CDR3: CASSLGGSKSETQYF

D: -
size: -
J: TRBJ2-1
V: TRBV20-1
DNA: TGCAGTGCTAGAGGCCGGGACGGATACTCCTACAATGAGCAGTTCTTC
CDR3: CSARGRDGYSYNEQFF

D: -
size: many
J: TRBJ2-3
V: TRBV12-3/TRBV12-4
DNA: TGTGCCAGCAGTAATACGTACTCTAGCACAGATACGCAGTATTTT
CDR3: CASSNTYSSTDTQYF

D: TRBD1
size: many
J: TRBJ1-5
V: TRBV7-2
DNA: TGTGCCAGCAGCTTAATACAGGGGGCGAGCAATCAGCCCCAGCATTTT
CDR3: CASSLIQGASNQPQHF

D: -
size: many
J: TRBJ2-3
V: TRBV7-2
DNA: TGTGCCAGCAGCTTAGGAGGTGGGGGAGGTACGCAGTATTTT
CDR3: CASSLGGGGGTQYF

D: TRBD2
size: few
J: TRBJ2-1
V: TRBV10-3
DNA: TGTGCCATCAGTACCGGACTAGCGGGGGGGAATGAGCAGTTCTTC
CDR3: CAISTGLAGGNEQFF

D: TRBD2
size: -
J: TRBJ2-1
V: TRBV3-1
DNA: TGTGCCAGCAGCCCGTCGACTAGCGGGGGTAGGGGTGAGCAGTTCTTC
CDR3: CASSPSTSGGRGEQFF

D: -
size: -
J: TRBJ1-1
V: TRBV6-2/TRBV6-3
DNA: TGTGCCAGCAGCCACCCGGGGGTTGGCACTGAAGCTTTCTTT
CDR3: CASSHPGVGTEAFF

D: -
size: -
J: TRBJ2-1
V: TRBV28
DNA: TGTGCCAGCAGTCTCCTACTAGTACTGGGCTATGAGCAGTTCTTC
CDR3: CASSLLLVLGYEQFF

D: -
size: few
J: TRBJ1-5
V: TRBV28
DNA: TGTGCCAGCAAGACCCAAGGGGGGGGCGCGATCAATCAGCCCCAGCATTTT
CDR3: CASKTQGGGAINQPQHF

D: -
size: few
J: TRBJ2-7
V: TRBV25-1
DNA: TGTGCCAGCACCGGACAAACAACAGAATACGAGCAGTACTTC
CDR3: CASTGQTTEYEQYF

D: -
size: -
J: TRBJ1-6
V: TRBV12-3/TRBV12-4
DNA: TGTGCCAGCAGTCCGGACATGCTTTCACCCCTCCACTTT
CDR3: CASSPDMLSPLHF

D: -
size: many
J: TRBJ2-1
V: TRBV7-8
DNA: TGTGCCAGCAGCTTAGAACCGAGGGGATCCTACAATGAGCAGTTCTTC
CDR3: CASSLEPRGSYNEQFF

D: -
size: -
J: TRBJ1-6
V: TRBV6-2/TRBV6-3
DNA: TGTGCCAGCACTCTACTACTCGGACAGCCCAATTCACCCCTCCACTTT
CDR3: CASTLLLGQPNSPLHF

D: -
size: many
J: TRBJ2-2
V: TRBV19
DNA: TGTGCCAGTAGGAACGGACTGGCGAACACCGGGGAGCTGTTTTTT
CDR3: CASRNGLANTGELFF

D: -
size: few
J: TRBJ2-4
V: TRBV5-1
DNA: TGCGCCAGCAGCTTGGGACAAGAAAACATTCAGTACTTC
CDR3: CASSLGQENIQYF

D: -
size: few
J: TRBJ2-3
V: TRBV20-1
DNA: TGCAGTGCCAAAAGGGGGGGGGACGCAGATACGCAGTATTTT
CDR3: CSAKRGGDADTQYF

D: -
size: -
J: TRBJ1-3
V: TRBV6-6
DNA: TGTGCCAGCAGTTTCGACGGACAACGGATAAGCTCTGGAAACACCATATATTTT
CDR3: CASSFDGQRISSGNTIYF

D: -
size: many
J: TRBJ2-5
V: TRBV6-1
DNA: TGTGCCAGCTTGATAGAACCCCAAGAGACCCAGTACTTC
CDR3: CASLIEPQETQYF

D: TRBD1
size: few
J: TRBJ1-2
V: TRBV12-3/TRBV12-4
DNA: TGTGCCAGCAGTCCCGGGACAGGAGCTTATGGCTACACCTTC
CDR3: CASSPGTGAYGYTF

D: TRBD2
size: many
J: TRBJ2-3
V: TRBV4-3
DNA: TGCGCCAGCAGCCAAGAGGGTCCGGGGGGGGCGTCGAATACGCAGTATTTT
CDR3: CASSQEGPGGASNTQYF

D: TRBD1
size: -
J: TRBJ2-2
V: TRBV25-1
DNA: TGTGCCAGCAGTGAATCTGCCAGGGGGACCGGGGAGCTGTTTTTT
CDR3: CASSESARGTGELFF

D: -
size: many
J: TRBJ2-7
V: TRBV7-9
DNA: TGTGCCAGCAGCCCCCAGGGGTTTAACTACGAGCAGTACTTC
CDR3: CASSPQGFNYEQYF

D: -
size: -
J: TRBJ1-1
V: TRBV20-1
DNA: TGCAGTGCTTCCCCGCCCTCGAACACTGAAGCTTTCTTT
CDR3: CSASPPSNTEAFF

D: -
size: -
J: TRBJ1-4
V: TRBV15
DNA: TGTGCCACCTATAAAGCCGGAACTAATGAAAAACTGTTTTTT
CDR3: CATYKAGTNEKLFF

D: -
size: -
J: TRBJ2-3
V: TRBV28
DNA: TGTGCCAGCAATACCCCGGCGAGTACCGATACGCAGTATTTT
CDR3: CASNTPASTDTQYF

D: -
size: -
J: TRBJ1-1
V: TRBV7-9
DNA: TGTGCCAGCAGCCCAGGACGGGCGGGTACTGAAGCTTTCTTT
CDR3: CASSPGRAGTEAFF

D: TRBD1
size: -
J: TRBJ1-1
V: TRBV29-1
DNA: TGCAGCGTGGGGGGACAGGGGTCAACGAACACTGAAGCTTTCTTT
CDR3: CSVGGQGSTNTEAFF

D: -
size: few
J: TRBJ1-6
V: TRBV4-1
DNA: TGCGCCAGCAGCCAAGATAATTCACCCCTCCACTTT
CDR3: CASSQDNSPLHF

D: TRBD1
size: many
J: TRBJ2-7
V: TRBV12-3/TRBV12-4
DNA: TGTGCCAGCAGTCCCGGGACAGGGTGGTACGAGCAGTACTTC
CDR3: CASSPGTGWYEQYF

D: TRBD1
size: many
J: TRBJ1-2
V: TRBV6-5
DNA: TGTGCCAGCCGTAGGGGACAGAGCTATGGCTACACCTTC
CDR3: CASRRGQSYGYTF